These 25 T cell receptor beta chains came from one sample sequenced in a study of T cell responses to AZD1222 COVID-19 vaccine. Produced via immunoSEQ multiplex PCR; TCRdb's table is partial and in-frame only. This table has around 84,000 clones, approximately 90% appearing once. The input for sequencing was peripheral blood, taken on day 0 of AZD1222 vaccination. The source of these receptors is an adult in good health.

CDR3 nucleotides: TGTGCCAGCTCACCACTCGCAGGGACTAGCAGCACAGATACGCAGTATTTT. This codes for CASSPLAGTSSTDTQYF. The rearrangement uses TRBV18 and TRBJ2-3, with TRBD2 matching 9 bases. CDR1 KGHSH and CDR2 LQKENI come from the germline V gene. This CDR3 region has 17 residues. Trimming cost V 1 base and J 0 bases; bases outside gene matches: 5.

The chain has TRBV7-2 and TRBJ2-1; D uncertain. Germline assignment: CDR1 SGHTA and CDR2 FQGNSA. V was shortened by 5 bases and J by 12 bases, with 17 bases between the two germline ends. The CDR3 is 13 residues long. The chain's CDR3 is CASSAPTLIGQFF. The CDR3 DNA sequence: TGTGCCAGCAGCGCACCCACCCTAATAGGGCAGTTCTTC.

J is TRBJ2-5 and V is TRBV5-4; tentatively, D is TRBD1 or TRBD2 (5 bases each). CDR3 length: 14 amino acids. V was pared by 5 bases and J by 4 bases, with 15 bases between. The germline V gene has CDR1 SGHNT and CDR2 YYREEE (reference sequence). As DNA, the CDR3 is TGTGCCAGCAGGGGCCCTCATGGGACAGAGACCCAGTACTTC. It codes for CASRGPHGTETQYF.

This clone was seen a handful of times. CDR3 in DNA: TGCAGTGCTAGTTATAATAATGGTGAAGCTTTCTTT. It specifies CSASYNNGEAFF. V gene TRBV20-1 combines with J gene TRBJ1-1; D is unresolved. Per the germline V gene, CDR1 is DFQATT and CDR2 is SNEGSKA (reference sequence). The CDR3 has 12 residues. Trimming left V 3 bases short and J 7 bases short, with 12 bases between.

This sequence joins TRBV10-2 and TRBJ1-1; D uncertain. Per germline, CDR1 WSHSY and CDR2 SAAADI. Trimming removed 4 bases from V and 6 bases from J, with 15 bases in between. The length of the CDR3 is 14 residues. DNA for the CDR3: TGCGCCAGCAGTGTGGAGGGAGGGATAGCTGAAGCTTTCTTT. Its protein product is CASSVEGGIAEAFF.

The genes are TRBV12-5 and TRBJ1-4, with 9 bases that match TRBD1. Germline assignment: CDR1 LGHNT and CDR2 FRNRAP. This CDR3 contains 14 residues. The J segment lost 6 bases and the V segment lost 3 bases, leaving 2 bases of the junction unmatched. CDR3 in amino acids: CASGLGTGHEKLFF. The CDR3 region has the DNA TGTGCTAGTGGTTTAGGGACAGGGCATGAAAAACTGTTTTTT.

The chain uses TRBV2 and TRBJ2-7; D unresolved. CDR3 length equals 14 residues. Trimming removed 6 bases at V and 7 bases at J, with 19 bases between. Germline V lookup: CDR1 SNHLY, CDR2 FYNNEI. CDR3 region: CASRDLTHSGEQYF. DNA of the CDR3: TGTGCCAGCAGAGACTTGACCCATAGTGGTGAGCAGTACTTC.

CDR3: CASRRRTGDNSPLHF. CDR3 coding DNA: TGTGCCAGCAGACGTAGGACAGGGGATAATTCACCCCTCCACTTT. The chain links TRBV6-5 to TRBJ1-6; 9 bases line up with TRBD1. The CDR3 extends over 15 amino acids. Losses at the gene ends were 6 bases for V and 5 bases for J; bases not matched to a gene: 5. The V gene's germline CDR1 is MNHEY and CDR2 SVGAGI.

This chain joins TRBV30 and TRBJ1-4; a possible D gene is TRBD1 (5 bases). Trimming shortened V by 5 bases and J by 5 bases, and 12 bases separated the two germline ends. CDR1 GTSNPN and CDR2 SVGIG come from the germline V gene (reference sequence). The CDR3 is 13 amino acids. Here the CDR3 reads CAWDRDLNEKLFF. In nucleotides, the CDR3 is TGTGCCTGGGACCGGGACCTAAATGAAAAACTGTTTTTT.

The CDR3 region is CASSPGQGRNGELFF. In nucleotides, the CDR3 is TGTGCCAGCAGTCCGGGACAGGGAAGGAACGGGGAGCTGTTTTTT. The chain joins TRBV2 to TRBJ2-2; 9 positions match TRBD1. The CDR3 is 15 amino acids. The V segment lost 5 bases and the J segment 7 bases; nucleotides outside the gene matches: 8. From germline, CDR1 is SNHLY and CDR2 FYNNEI. The variable domain in full, with the rest retrieved from reference TRBV2 and TRBJ2-2, is EPEVTQTPSHQVTQMGQEVILRCVPISNHLYFYWYRQILGQKVEFLVSFYNNEISEKSEIFDDQFSVERPDGSNFTLKIRSTKLEDSAMYFCASSPGQGRNGELFFGEGSRLTVL.

The rearrangement links TRBV30 to TRBJ1-1, with 8 positions matching TRBD1. The V gene end was trimmed by 2 bases and the J gene end by 5 bases; junction bases not matched to a gene: 7. The CDR3 extends over 14 amino acids. Germline loops: CDR1 GTSNPN, CDR2 SVGIG (reference sequence). The CDR3 here is CAWSTNRGWTEAFF. In DNA, the CDR3 is TGTGCCTGGAGTACCAACAGGGGGTGGACTGAAGCTTTCTTT.

The J gene is TRBJ1-5, the V gene TRBV19; possible D gene TRBD1, 6 bases. Germline CDR1 LNHDA, CDR2 SQIVND (reference sequence). Trimming took off 7 bases at V and 2 bases at J, with 24 bases between the two ends. The CDR3 runs 18 residues. The CDR3 DNA is TGTGCCAGTACCCCACCGGGGGCGGGGGGGTCTGGCAATCAGCCCCAGCATTTT. The encoded protein is CASTPPGAGGSGNQPQHF.

The chain employs TRBV2 and TRBJ1-4, with TRBD1 as a possible D gene (6 bases). This CDR3 region has 16 residues. Trimming removed 6 bases from V and 7 bases from J, with 21 bases in between. Germline V gene sequence: CDR1 SNHLY, CDR2 FYNNEI. CDR3 DNA: TGTGCCAGCAGACACAGGGAATTATTTCAAGCTGAAAAACTGTTTTTT. This sequence encodes CASRHRELFQAEKLFF.

The genes are TRBV12-5 and TRBJ1-4, with D possibly matching TRBD1 (5 bases). The V end was cut by 5 bases, the J end by 8 bases, with 15 bases between. Germline V CDR1 and CDR2: LGHNT, FRNRAP. CDR3 length: 14 amino acids. The CDR3 loop is CASGLTGTLEKLFF. The CDR3 DNA is TGTGCTAGTGGTCTTACCGGGACCTTAGAAAAACTGTTTTTT. Combining the CDR3 with reference TRBV12-5 and TRBJ1-4 gives the whole variable domain DARVTQTPRHKVTEMGQEVTMRCQPILGHNTVFWYRQTMMQGLELLAYFRNRAPLDDSGMPKDRFSAEMPDATLATLKIQPSEPRDSAVYFCASGLTGTLEKLFFGSGTQLSVL.

This clone came up a few times. The chain combines TRBV9 with TRBJ2-2; D might be TRBD1 or TRBD2, each matching 5 bases. In germline, CDR1 is SGDLS, CDR2 YYNGEE. V gave up 0 bases and J gave up 5 bases, with 20 bases separating them. The CDR3 is 18 amino acids. CDR3 in amino acids: CASSVVAGWGINTGELFF. DNA of the CDR3: TGTGCCAGCAGCGTAGTGGCTGGATGGGGGATTAATACCGGGGAGCTGTTTTTT.

The chain uses TRBV7-6 and TRBJ2-5; 7 bases match TRBD1. Per the germline V gene, CDR1 is SGHVS and CDR2 is FNYEAQ. The V gene end was trimmed by 5 bases and the J gene end by 4 bases; junction bases not matched to a gene: 13. The CDR3 is made up of 16 amino acids. CDR3 protein: CASSPFVGGEGETQYF. CDR3 in DNA: TGTGCCAGCAGCCCATTCGTAGGGGGCGAGGGAGAGACCCAGTACTTC.

The CDR3 bases are TGTGCCATCAGTGGCGGGCTAGCGGGAGAGACCCAGTACTTC. This codes for CAISGGLAGETQYF. This chain links TRBV10-3 with TRBJ2-5; 8 positions match TRBD2. The J segment lost 4 bases and the V segment lost 4 bases, leaving 5 bases of the junction unmatched. Germline CDR1 and CDR2: ENHRY and SYGVKD. This CDR3 region has 14 residues.

This clone was seen only once. The chain has TRBV16 and TRBJ1-1; D perhaps matches TRBD1 (6 bases). CDR1 is KGHSY and CDR2 is FQNENV in the germline V gene. This CDR3 region has 12 residues. The V gene lost 4 bases and the J gene lost 8 bases, with 11 bases spanning the gap. CDR3 sequence reads: CASSPTGAEAFF. DNA of the CDR3: TGTGCCAGCAGCCCAACGGGGGCAGAAGCTTTCTTT.

The chain links TRBV30 to TRBJ1-4; a weak D match, TRBD1 (5 bases). CDR1 and CDR2 (germline): GTSNPN, SVGIG (reference sequence). There are 14 residues in the CDR3. The V end lost 5 bases, the J end lost 8 bases, and 18 bases lay between the germline ends. This chain's CDR3 is CAWHRGQGEEKLFF. The CDR3 nucleotides read TGTGCCTGGCACCGAGGGCAGGGCGAAGAAAAACTGTTTTTT.

J is TRBJ1-2 and V is TRBV27; the D gene is possibly TRBD1 (5 bases). The V and J ends lost 5 bases and 3 bases respectively, with 16 bases between them. Germline CDR1 is MNHEY and CDR2 is SMNVEV (reference sequence). The CDR3 has 15 amino acids. The chain's CDR3 is CASSPTGLLDYGYTF. The CDR3 DNA is TGTGCCAGCAGTCCCACAGGTTTACTGGACTATGGCTACACCTTC.

The chain recombines TRBV19 with TRBJ1-6, with a tentative D call TRBD1 (6 bases). V was shortened by 8 bases and J by 7 bases, with 18 bases between the two germline ends. The germline V gene has CDR1 LNHDA and CDR2 SQIVND (reference sequence). This CDR3 has 15 amino acids. The CDR3 DNA sequence: TGTGCCAGTCATACGGTGGACAGTACGAATTCACCCCTCCACTTT. Its protein product is CASHTVDSTNSPLHF.

The genes are TRBV6-6 and TRBJ1-5; 7 bases are shared with TRBD1. This CDR3 is built from 13 residues. In germline, CDR1 is MNHNY, CDR2 SVGAGI (reference sequence). V shed 7 bases, J shed 3 bases, and the junction held 3 bases outside the gene matches. CDR3 bases: TGTGCCAGCAAAGGGACAGACAATCAGCCCCAGCATTTT. Translation: CASKGTDNQPQHF.

The chain links TRBV27 to TRBJ2-7, with TRBD1 identical over 7 bases. The J segment lost 3 bases and the V segment lost 3 bases, leaving 8 bases of the junction unmatched. CDR3 length equals 15 residues. Germline V CDR1 and CDR2: MNHEY, SMNVEV (reference sequence). The chain's CDR3 is CASSFNHRGGYEQYF. The CDR3 DNA reads TGTGCCAGCAGTTTCAATCACAGGGGTGGCTACGAGCAGTACTTC.

The rearrangement uses TRBV5-1 and TRBJ1-1; D is perhaps TRBD1 (5 bases). The CDR3 is 15 amino acids. Germline V lookup: CDR1 SGHRS, CDR2 YFSETQ. V lost 2 bases to trimming and J lost 4 bases, with 15 bases between them. The CDR3 here is CASSLTAGGSTEAFF. The CDR3 DNA is TGCGCCAGCAGCTTAACAGCTGGGGGTAGCACTGAAGCTTTCTTT.

The CDR3 nucleotides are TGTGCCAGTAGCTTTCTAGGGAGCGCCTTCTCTGGGGCCAACGTCCTGACTTTC. Encoded protein: CASSFLGSAFSGANVLTF. This chain uses TRBV19 with TRBJ2-6; possible D gene TRBD2, 5 bases. The germline V gene has CDR1 LNHDA and CDR2 SQIVND (reference sequence). The CDR3 runs to 18 residues. Trimming took off 6 bases at V and 0 bases at J, with 18 bases between the two ends. The whole variable domain, filled in from reference TRBV19 and TRBJ2-6, reads DGGITQSPKYLFRKEGQNVTLSCEQNLNHDAMYWYRQDPGQGLRLIYYSQIVNDFQKGDIAEGYSVSREKKESFPLTVTSAQKNPTAFYLCASSFLGSAFSGANVLTFGAGSRLTVL.